The present entry profiles one T cell receptor (beta chain) with its context. Its antigen is unknown. No per-base quality is available; no much larger clone lies one base away. The collaborating institutions used their own protocols to collect whole blood in K2EDTA tubes. For TCRbeta analysis, collaborators shipped samples as frozen whole blood, isolated PBMCs, or DNA extracted from either of those sample types. The CDR3, cysteine through phenylalanine, is 14 amino acids long. This entry keeps only the CDR3 DNA: 42 bases, framed from base 1. V is reduced by 5 bases and J by 4 bases, leaving a spacing of 12 bases between them. CDR1 SGHAT and CDR2 FQNNGV were looked up in the germline V gene. The data originate from a study of blood T cell repertoires in COVID-19 (TCRdb year 2020). About the study as a whole: Samples covering the acute and convalescent phases of COVID-19 were provided by collaborators in the United States, Italy and Spain. A freely available public database, intended as a resource for researchers studying the immune response to SARS-CoV-2, is where the repertoires were released. Subjects who had been exposed to COVID-19, were actively infected with it, or had recovered from it provided the deeply sampled blood TCRbeta repertoires that made up the dataset. Samples were obtained from the ongoing ImmuneRACE study (first 160 participants) and from 1,254 subjects provided by 6 global collaborators. Where available, HLA class I and class II types were obtained from metadata supplied by the sample provider rather than from assay-based typing. The sample metadata nearly always contained a de-identified subject ID, COVID-19 status, age in years and sex. The material from the prospective study consisted of cDNA or gDNA derived from T cells, B-cell-depleted T cells, or PBMCs.

Overall results and qualifications from the work: Clinical and demographic metadata were provided uncurated, with the amount varying by source and participant.

TCRbeta CDR3 regions were amplified from genomic DNA using the immunoSEQ Assay, a bias-controlled multiplex PCR. The authors' pipeline ran thus. The number of nucleated cells in each sample was estimated from the amplification of reference gene primers within the assay. To quantify the absolute abundance of each unique TCRbeta CDR3 rearrangement, sequence reads were collapsed and filtered. For each sample, productive Simpson clonality was calculated as the square root of Simpson's diversity index across productive rearrangements. This is the immuneACCESS table as TCRdb keeps it, with only in-frame sequences that have V and J called. A part of the clones is gone; compared with another copy, unresolved V genes explain less than half, and the rest is unexplained. V, J and clone size are taken as reported in that table, and D and trimming were inferred from the DNA itself. For this sample the table gives about 72,000 clones, of which less than 95% were detected only once. Around 4.5% of the sample is held by the ten biggest clonotypes.

The TCR originated in a woman aged 60 to 75 with active COVID-19. Material for sequencing was peripheral blood. The chain links TRBV11-2 with TRBJ2-1; the D segment cannot be called with confidence. The sequenced DNA: TGTGCCAGCAGCCCCGCTAATGTATACAATGAGCAGTTCTTC. Its coded protein is CASSPANVYNEQFF.